This T cell receptor (beta chain) derives from a study of CD8+CD57+ T cells in acquired aplastic anemia. Study-wide background: Each DNA sample taken from sorted CD4+ and CD8+ cells came to 3 to 3.5 ug on average.

On this clonotype itself: Its antigen is not identified.

Patients chosen for sequencing had shown CD8+CD57+ cell expansion by flow cytometry. Severe acquired aplastic anemia was present in all patients. Trimming removed 5 bases at V and 5 bases at J, with 26 bases between. Per germline, CDR1 LNHDA and CDR2 SQIVND (reference sequence). This CDR3 is built from 18 residues. Genomic DNA, serving as template, underwent TCR beta VDJ and CDR3 profiling. TCRdb independently ran MiXCR on the reads; one entry per CDR3 protein. The data contain about 200,000 distinct CDR3 sequences, 40% to 60% of them seen just once; the ten biggest clones take up roughly 21%. Study results and limitations: CD8+ Simpson's diversity showed no significant patient-control difference. Patients and controls were found to share 25 to 35 CD8+ CDR3 sequences.

The sample consisted of sorted CD4+, CD8+, or CD8+CD57+ T cells (not recorded which) from PBMCs. This clonotype was obtained from a human donor with aplastic anemia. The J gene is TRBJ2-3, the V gene TRBV19; possible D gene TRBD2, 6 bases. CDR3 in DNA: TGTGCCAGTAGTCTTTATGGCGGGACTGGGAAGTTGATAGATACGCAGTATTTT. Residues: CASSLYGGTGKLIDTQYF.